This is a list of T cell receptor beta chains from one sample in a study of cytomegalovirus exposure and HLA in healthy donors. This table comes from immunoSEQ multiplex PCR, and its TCRdb copy is limited to in-frame clones, with some not included. This table holds more than 140,000 clones, roughly four fifths found once. Sample: PBMCs. The receptors stem from a woman in her thirties or forties in good health and CMV-seronegative. Both conserved end residues are part of each CDR3. The D gene is left open where the match is weak. Some rows mark clone size as missing; the rest say once, few, many or name a class of expanded clone.

DNA	CDR3	V	J	D	size
TGTGCCTGGATGGAACAGATTAATTCACCCCTCCACTTT	CAWMEQINSPLHF	TRBV30	TRBJ1-6	-	-
TGTGCCAGCAGCTTTCAGGGAGGCACTGAAGCTTTCTTT	CASSFQGGTEAFF	TRBV11-3	TRBJ1-1	-	-
TGTGCCAGCAGCCGCGGACAGGGGCTATGGTATGGCTACACCTTC	CASSRGQGLWYGYTF	TRBV5-7	TRBJ1-2	TRBD1	-
TGTGCCTGGAGTGTGTTCAGGCTCGAAGCTTTCTTT	CAWSVFRLEAFF	TRBV30	TRBJ1-1	-	-
TGTGCCAGTAGTATCTCCGTGAGTGAGCAGTTCTTC	CASSISVSEQFF	TRBV19	TRBJ2-1	-	-
TGTTCCAGCAGCCTCGTAGGCAGGAAAGGCTACACCTTC	CSSSLVGRKGYTF	TRBV7-9	TRBJ1-2	-	-
TGTGCCAGCAGCTTAGATAATCGGCCTAGCGGGAGACGGGAAGATACGCAGTATTTT	CASSLDNRPSGRREDTQYF	TRBV7-6	TRBJ2-3	TRBD2	few
TGTGCCAGCAGCTTGGTGGCCGACACAGATACGCAGTATTTT	CASSLVADTDTQYF	TRBV7-2	TRBJ2-3	-	-
TGTGCCAGCAGTGAAGTGGGACAGGGGAGCACTGAAGCTTTCTTT	CASSEVGQGSTEAFF	TRBV6-1	TRBJ1-1	TRBD1	few
TGTGCCAGCAGCAAGGCCACAGGGAATGGCTACACCTTC	CASSKATGNGYTF	TRBV7-6	TRBJ1-2	-	few
TGTGCCAGCAGCCCAGGGGTGGGACAGGACTATGGCTACACCTTC	CASSPGVGQDYGYTF	TRBV9	TRBJ1-2	TRBD1	-
TGTGCCAGTAGTATAGTCGGGACAGGGGGCCAGCCCCAGCATTTT	CASSIVGTGGQPQHF	TRBV19	TRBJ1-5	TRBD1	-
TGTGCCAGTAGTATAGCAGGGGATCAGCCCCAGCATTTT	CASSIAGDQPQHF	TRBV19	TRBJ1-5	-	-
TGTGCCAGCTCACCAGACAGGGCGGGAGAGACCCAGTACTTC	CASSPDRAGETQYF	TRBV18	TRBJ2-5	TRBD1	-
TGTGCCAGCAGCTTCAGGGGTGAAAAACTGTTTTTT	CASSFRGEKLFF	TRBV5-8	TRBJ1-4	-	-
TGTGCCAGCAGTCAAGACAGGGCTGGTTCACCCCTCCACTTT	CASSQDRAGSPLHF	TRBV27	TRBJ1-6	TRBD1	-
TGTGCCTGGAGAAAGAGGGGGATAAACACTGAAGCTTTCTTT	CAWRKRGINTEAFF	TRBV30	TRBJ1-1	-	-
TGTGCCAGCAGCATCACAGGGTACGAGCAGTACTTC	CASSITGYEQYF	TRBV6-5	TRBJ2-7	-	-
TGTGCCAGCAGGCCCCAGAAGTTCTTC	CASRPQKFF	TRBV6-5	TRBJ2-1	-	-
TGTGCCAGTAGTATAGTGGGCAGTTACAATGAGCAGTTCTTC	CASSIVGSYNEQFF	TRBV19	TRBJ2-1	-	once
TGTGCCAGTGTCCTCGGACAATCTAACTATGGCTACACCTTC	CASVLGQSNYGYTF	TRBV13	TRBJ1-2	-	-
TGTGCCAGTAGTATGGGGACAGGGGCCTACACCGGGGAGCTGTTTTTT	CASSMGTGAYTGELFF	TRBV19	TRBJ2-2	TRBD1	-
TGTGCCAGCACCCTTGGCCTAGCGGGAGTAGATGAGCAGTTCTTC	CASTLGLAGVDEQFF	TRBV5-4	TRBJ2-1	TRBD2	-
TGTGCCAGCAGCTTAGCGGGCCAGGGTCTTCAGTACTTC	CASSLAGQGLQYF	TRBV7-2	TRBJ2-4	-	-
TGTGCCAGCAGCTTGGAACAGGTCACCGGGGAGCTGTTTTTT	CASSLEQVTGELFF	TRBV5-4	TRBJ2-2	-	few
TGTGCCAGCAGCTATCTCCTGGGGCCTTACGAGCAGTACTTC	CASSYLLGPYEQYF	TRBV7-8	TRBJ2-7	-	-
TGTGCCAGCAGCACCGCCCGGACAGAGTACGAGCAGTACTTC	CASSTARTEYEQYF	TRBV7-2	TRBJ2-7	-	-
TGTGCCAGCAGTGACTCCGGGAACTATGGCTACACCTTC	CASSDSGNYGYTF	TRBV2	TRBJ1-2	-	few
TGTGCCAGCCGGCCTGAAGCGGGAGGATACAATGAGCAGTTCTTC	CASRPEAGGYNEQFF	TRBV21-1	TRBJ2-1	-	-
TGCGCCAGCAGCCATAACAGGGTCAACACCGGGGAGCTGTTTTTT	CASSHNRVNTGELFF	TRBV4-3	TRBJ2-2	-	-
TGTGCCAGCAGCTTAGTCCCCGCTCGGACAGAGAGCTCTGGAAACACCATATATTTT	CASSLVPARTESSGNTIYF	TRBV11-2	TRBJ1-3	-	few
TGCACCAGCAGCCAAGGAGGGACAGGGGGCGGGAGGTCCTATAATTCACCCCTCCACTTT	CTSSQGGTGGGRSYNSPLHF	TRBV1	TRBJ1-6	-	once
TGCGCCAGCAGCCAAGAAACAGCAGGGGATTTCGGAGAGACCCAGTACTTC	CASSQETAGDFGETQYF	TRBV4-3	TRBJ2-5	-	once
TGTGCCAGCACCCGGGACAGGGGTTACAACGAGCAGTACTTC	CASTRDRGYNEQYF	TRBV11-1	TRBJ2-7	TRBD1	once
TGTGCCAGCAGCCCCCCCCGAGGTGGGGAGAACTACGAGCAGTACTTC	CASSPPRGGENYEQYF	TRBV28	TRBJ2-7	-	-
TGTGCCAGCAGCCGAAGGAGGAGCTCTAGCGGCAACACAGATACGCAGTATTTT	CASSRRRSSSGNTDTQYF	TRBV27	TRBJ2-3	TRBD2	-
TGTGCCAGCACCCTATCGGGTGCCTACGAGCAGTACTTC	CASTLSGAYEQYF	TRBV28	TRBJ2-7	-	-
TGTGCCAGCAGCTCGACAGGGTACACTGAAGCTTTCTTT	CASSSTGYTEAFF	TRBV7-3	TRBJ1-1	TRBD1	-
TGTGCCAGTAACGCAGGGTGGGATACCTACGAGCAGTACTTC	CASNAGWDTYEQYF	TRBV19	TRBJ2-7	-	-
TGTGCCAGCTCACCTCTGCCTAGCGGGAGTGGCTCCTACAATGAGCAGTTCTTC	CASSPLPSGSGSYNEQFF	TRBV18	TRBJ2-1	TRBD2	-
TGTGCCAGCAGCTTATTGCGGGAGGTGGAGGAGCAGTTCTTC	CASSLLREVEEQFF	TRBV13	TRBJ2-1	TRBD2	-
TGTGCCAGCAGTCTCCTCCTAGCGGGAGGCGAGTACGAGCAGTACTTC	CASSLLLAGGEYEQYF	TRBV28	TRBJ2-7	TRBD2	-
TGTGCCAGCAAGACTACAGGGAGTGAAACTGAAGCTTTCTTT	CASKTTGSETEAFF	TRBV7-9	TRBJ1-1	-	-
TGTGCCAGCAGTATCCGACAGGGGAACACCGGGGAGCTGTTTTTT	CASSIRQGNTGELFF	TRBV6-5	TRBJ2-2	TRBD1	-
TGCGCCAGCAGCCGGGCGGGAGGGACAGATACGCAGTATTTT	CASSRAGGTDTQYF	TRBV4-3	TRBJ2-3	TRBD2	-
TGCGCCAGCAGCGCCGCCGGGACAGGGGGCCGCGAAAAACTGTTTTTT	CASSAAGTGGREKLFF	TRBV5-1	TRBJ1-4	TRBD1	-
TGTGCCAGCAGTTACGGGACACACTACGAGCAGTACTTC	CASSYGTHYEQYF	TRBV6-6	TRBJ2-7	-	few
TGTGCCTCGGGGATTACAGATACGCAGTATTTT	CASGITDTQYF	TRBV6-1	TRBJ2-3	-	-
TGCGCCAGCAGCCGGACAGGGGATTACTCTGGGGCCAACGTCCTGACTTTC	CASSRTGDYSGANVLTF	TRBV4-1	TRBJ2-6	TRBD1	-
TGTGCCAGCACCCTGGGACAAGCGAACACTGAAGCTTTCTTT	CASTLGQANTEAFF	TRBV6-1	TRBJ1-1	-	-
TGCGCCAGCAGTTTTAGGGACACCACCTCTGGAAACACCATATATTTT	CASSFRDTTSGNTIYF	TRBV5-1	TRBJ1-3	-	-
TGTGCCAGCAGTCCCGAGACAGGGTTCAATCGACCCCAGCATTTT	CASSPETGFNRPQHF	TRBV27	TRBJ1-5	TRBD1	-
TGTGCCAGCACCTTATACGGGGGTTCGGGACTAGTTGTATTCGAGCAGTACTTC	CASTLYGGSGLVVFEQYF	TRBV7-2	TRBJ2-7	TRBD2	-
TGTGCCAGCAGTGAATCCGGCGGAGGCTATGGCTACACCTTC	CASSESGGGYGYTF	TRBV25-1	TRBJ1-2	-	few
TGCGCCAGCAGCTTTAGCGAATTCGACACCGGGGAGCTGTTTTTT	CASSFSEFDTGELFF	TRBV5-1	TRBJ2-2	-	once
TGTGCCAGCACGGCGATAGCGGACACCGGGGAGCTGTTTTTT	CASTAIADTGELFF	TRBV2	TRBJ2-2	-	-
TGCGCCAGCAGCTTGGAGGCAGGGCAAGAGACCCAGTACTTC	CASSLEAGQETQYF	TRBV5-1	TRBJ2-5	-	-
TGTGCCAGCAGCGTAGCCGGGACTCAAAACTATGGCTACACCTTC	CASSVAGTQNYGYTF	TRBV9	TRBJ1-2	-	-
TGCGCCAGCAGCCAAGATCTAACTAGCGGGAGAGGTGAGACCCAGTACTTC	CASSQDLTSGRGETQYF	TRBV4-3	TRBJ2-5	TRBD2	-
TGTGCCAGGCTAGCGGGGGCCAGCACAGATACGCAGTATTTT	CARLAGASTDTQYF	TRBV9	TRBJ2-3	TRBD2	-